Presented here are 5 T cell receptor beta chains from one specimen sequenced in a study of shared clonotypes between healthy human individuals. Assay used: immunoSEQ multiplex PCR; TCRdb lists only in-frame clones, some missing. The sample carries over a million clones, 75% to 80% recorded once. Sequencing was carried out using memory CD4+ T cells from PBMCs. Indicated subset: CD45RA-negative fraction. These receptors came from a man aged 18 to 29 in good health. Some clones in this sample may be carry-over from other donors' samples.

This clone was seen a few times. The chain employs TRBV6-1 and TRBJ1-5, with D unresolved. V was trimmed by 1 base and J by 2 bases, leaving 9 bases between them. This CDR3 spans 15 amino acids. The germline V gene has CDR1 MNHNS and CDR2 SASEGT. Written as DNA, the CDR3 is TGTGCCAGCAGTGAAGAGTCTAGAGGCAATCAGCCCCAGCATTTT. It yields the protein CASSEESRGNQPQHF.

The chain recombines TRBV19 with TRBJ1-5; D is unresolved. CDR1 is LNHDA, CDR2 SQIVND, per germline (reference sequence). V was trimmed by 4 bases and J by 2 bases, leaving 15 bases between them. The CDR3 runs to 16 residues. The CDR3 spells CASSNRFLDGNQPQHF. The CDR3 DNA sequence: TGTGCCAGTAGTAATCGATTTTTGGACGGCAATCAGCCCCAGCATTTT.

The chain carries TRBV28 and TRBJ1-4, with TRBD1 identical over 8 bases. V was clipped by 4 bases and J by 8 bases; unmatched bases: 9. Per the germline V gene, CDR1 is MDHEN and CDR2 is SYDVKM. This CDR3 spans 15 amino acids. CDR3 nucleotide sequence: TGTGCCAGCAGTTCCCCGGACAGGGTGAGCGAAAAACTGTTTTTT. Protein: CASSSPDRVSEKLFF.

The chain carries TRBV30 and TRBJ2-7; 7 positions agree with TRBD1. Germline assignment: CDR1 GTSNPN and CDR2 SVGIG (reference sequence). The CDR3 has 13 amino acids. V gave up 0 bases and J gave up 3 bases; unmatched junction bases: 2. The CDR3 DNA is TGTGCCTGGAGTGTACAGGGGATCTACGAGCAGTACTTC. This gives the protein CAWSVQGIYEQYF.

The rearrangement links TRBV19 to TRBJ1-3, with D possibly TRBD1 on 5 matching bases. From germline, CDR1 is LNHDA and CDR2 SQIVND (reference sequence). This CDR3 comprises 16 residues. The V end was cut by 3 bases, the J end by 2 bases, with 14 bases between. This CDR3 reads CASSIGTRVTGNTIYF. The CDR3 nucleotides are TGTGCCAGTAGTATTGGTACCAGGGTAACTGGAAACACCATATATTTT.